Included here is one TCR beta chain sequence, with context. It has no known antigen specificity. Base qualities were left out, and no much larger clone turns up one base away. The CDR3, from cysteine to phenylalanine, totals 14 residues. CDR3 DNA only is kept here, 42 bases in frame from base 1. V was cut back by 1 base and J by 5 bases, leaving a gap of 12 bases between them. Sequences SGHRS (CDR1) and YFSETQ (CDR2) are obtained from the germline V gene. This sample is drawn from a study of patients and donors after allogeneic stem cell transplantation (TCRdb year 2020). Receptors were amplified or captured by RT-PCR. TCRdb lists the instrument as NextSeq 550. TCRdb reprocessing: public reads trimmed at Q25 with fastp, clones called with MiXCR, in-frame beta chains kept. Rows are combined by CDR3 protein, so each entry shows the most common genes and DNA. This sample lists about 70,000 distinct CDR3 sequences; about 26% were detected once. Less than 30% of the sample lies in the top ten.

The sequencing sample was made of blood, either unsorted or a sorted T cell fraction (not recorded which). The sequence links TRBV5-1 to TRBJ2-5; D gene: possibly TRBD2, on 6 matching bases. This sequence originates from a human donor who was either an allogeneic HSCT recipient or a stem cell or donor lymphocyte infusion donor (not recorded which). It is not recorded whose cells these are; they may come from a transplant donor. The CDR3 region: CASSLIGGEETQYF. In nucleotide form, the sequence is TGCGCCAGCAGCTTGATCGGGGGAGAGGAGACCCAGTACTTC.